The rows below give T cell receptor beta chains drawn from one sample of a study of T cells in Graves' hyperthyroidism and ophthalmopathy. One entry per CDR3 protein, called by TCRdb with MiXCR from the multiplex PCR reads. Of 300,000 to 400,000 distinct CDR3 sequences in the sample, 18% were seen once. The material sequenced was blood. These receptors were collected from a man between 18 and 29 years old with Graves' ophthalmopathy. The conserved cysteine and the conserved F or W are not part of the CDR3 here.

cdr3_aa: ASSLASAPSEQY; v_call: TRBV7-9; j_call: TRBJ2-7
cdr3_aa: ASSVRGGTGELF; v_call: TRBV11-3; j_call: TRBJ2-2
cdr3_aa: SPGTSGGGAYEQY; v_call: TRBV20-1; j_call: TRBJ2-7
cdr3_aa: ASSFEDTQY; v_call: TRBV5-6; j_call: TRBJ2-3
cdr3_aa: ASSEGRSSYNEQF; v_call: TRBV6-1; j_call: TRBJ2-1
cdr3_aa: ASNSLGGKDTQY; v_call: TRBV7-7; j_call: TRBJ2-3
cdr3_aa: ALLGLGDEQY; v_call: TRBV2; j_call: TRBJ2-7
cdr3_aa: ASSLPPTWAYNEQF; v_call: TRBV28; j_call: TRBJ2-1
cdr3_aa: ASSPDGLSGNTIY; v_call: TRBV18; j_call: TRBJ1-3
cdr3_aa: ASSEAWGNNEQF; v_call: TRBV2; j_call: TRBJ2-1
cdr3_aa: ASSPLPGLGSTDTQY; v_call: TRBV7-8; j_call: TRBJ2-3
cdr3_aa: ASSLDGDSPLH; v_call: TRBV5-6; j_call: TRBJ1-6
cdr3_aa: ASSGGTGQAGYNEQF; v_call: TRBV11-3; j_call: TRBJ2-1
cdr3_aa: ASSVYAGLSNEQF; v_call: TRBV9; j_call: TRBJ2-1
cdr3_aa: AISVGTGGFAEAF; v_call: TRBV6-1; j_call: TRBJ1-1
cdr3_aa: ASSQGPTGVRTGLNTDTQY; v_call: TRBV3-1; j_call: TRBJ2-3
cdr3_aa: SADRQGSPDTIY; v_call: TRBV20-1; j_call: TRBJ1-3
cdr3_aa: ASSLATSGGGQETQY; v_call: TRBV7-9; j_call: TRBJ2-5
cdr3_aa: ASSQMEGWNTEAF; v_call: TRBV4-1; j_call: TRBJ1-1
cdr3_aa: ASRPGTGGETQY; v_call: TRBV11-1; j_call: TRBJ2-5
cdr3_aa: ASSVGSGGEQY; v_call: TRBV19; j_call: TRBJ2-7
cdr3_aa: ATMGRADRSDSSYGYT; v_call: TRBV10-3; j_call: TRBJ1-2
cdr3_aa: ASSLSSNEQF; v_call: TRBV7-3; j_call: TRBJ2-1
cdr3_aa: ASSQMGYEQY; v_call: TRBV3-1; j_call: TRBJ2-7
cdr3_aa: SARVWGWDTGELF; v_call: TRBV20-1; j_call: TRBJ2-2